The 27 T cell receptor beta chains below come from one sample, sequenced in a study of T-cell memory formation after mild COVID-19. MiXCR, applied by TCRdb to the 5' RACE reads, yields one record per CDR3 protein. The sample contains 300,000 to 350,000 distinct CDR3 sequences, roughly 13% of which appear only once. Sequencing was carried out using PBMCs or a T cell subset sorted from them (not recorded which). The receptors come from a man between 18 and 35 years old who had mild COVID-19 (a few samples of this study predate the infection). Cell type and time point are not known.

This clonotype came up a few times. No DNA is shown, since the ends of the CDR3 on it are uncertain; the CDR3 is the one TCRdb lists. This chain connects TRBV28 to TRBJ2-7. Ends included, the CDR3 has 13 residues. CDR1 MDHEN and CDR2 SYDVKM come from the germline V gene. The CDR3 protein is CASSSSASYEQYV.

This chain joins TRBV5-1 and TRBJ1-1; D gene uncertain. In germline, CDR1 is SGHRS, CDR2 YFSETQ. The CDR3 runs 15 residues. Trimming shortened V by 0 bases and J by 0 bases, and 9 bases separated the two germline ends. CDR3 residues: CASSLATSVNTEAFF. The CDR3, as DNA: TGCGCCAGCAGCTTGGCCACTTCAGTGAACACTGAAGCTTTCTTT.

In its sample, this clonotype was seen a few times. The chain uses TRBV2 and TRBJ1-2; a possible D gene is TRBD1 (6 bases). Germline V gives CDR1 SNHLY, CDR2 FYNNEI. Trimming cost V 9 bases and J 4 bases, with 9 bases left between them. This CDR3 contains 11 residues. As DNA, the CDR3 is TGTGCCAGACAGACAGGCTATGGCTACACCTTC. Protein sequence: CARQTGYGYTF.

The CDR3 coding sequence is TGTGCCAGCAGCCTCTCTTCTGGGATGAACACTGAAGCTTTCTTT. Protein: CASSLSSGMNTEAFF. The V gene is TRBV9, the J gene TRBJ1-1; D ambiguous. The CDR3 totals 15 residues. Trimming took 4 bases from V and 0 from J, leaving 13 bases between them. Germline-derived CDR1 and CDR2 are SGDLS and YYNGEE.

The chain couples TRBV20-1 to TRBJ2-5; D ambiguous. The V gene lost 6 bases and the J gene lost 5 bases, with 13 bases spanning the gap. This CDR3 is built from 12 residues. From germline, CDR1 is DFQATT and CDR2 SNEGSKA (reference sequence). CDR3 coding DNA: TGCAGTGCGTGGACCCCGGGTGAGACCCAGTACTTC. Translation gives CSAWTPGETQYF.

The CDR3 here is CSAREPGGYGYTF. Written as DNA, the CDR3 is TGCAGTGCTAGAGAGCCAGGGGGTTATGGCTACACCTTC. The rearrangement uses TRBV20-1 and TRBJ1-2, with 7 bases lining up with TRBD1. Germline CDR1 is DFQATT and CDR2 is SNEGSKA (reference sequence). V was pared by 0 bases and J by 5 bases, with 3 bases of the junction left unmatched. The CDR3 spans 13 residues.

This clonotype occurred a few times. V is TRBV7-9 and J is TRBJ1-1, with TRBD1 as a possible D gene (5 bases). Germline-derived CDR1 and CDR2 are SEHNR and FQNEAQ (reference sequence). Trimming removed 2 bases from V and 0 bases from J, with 28 bases in between. The CDR3 extends over 21 amino acids. Here the CDR3 reads CASSLPRSPGTAGFMNTEAFF. CDR3 sequence (DNA): TGTGCCAGCAGCTTACCGCGATCCCCGGGGACCGCAGGATTCATGAACACTGAAGCTTTCTTT.

This clonotype was observed a handful of times. The chain has TRBV2 and TRBJ2-5, with D perhaps matching TRBD1 (6 bases). The CDR3 length is 15 residues. Germline V CDR1 and CDR2: SNHLY, FYNNEI. Trimming left V 1 base short and J 5 bases short, with 14 bases between. Here the CDR3 reads CASSEGSRGGETQYF. In nucleotides, the CDR3 is TGTGCCAGCAGTGAAGGGTCCAGGGGTGGGGAGACCCAGTACTTC.

The table lists this clonotype with many counts. The chain uses TRBV10-3 and TRBJ2-2; D is possibly TRBD1 (7 bases). The germline V gene encodes CDR1 ENHRY and CDR2 SYGVKD. This CDR3 has 15 amino acids. V lost 7 bases to trimming and J lost 4 bases, with 16 bases between them. The CDR3: CAITERQGGTGELFF. The CDR3 coding sequence is TGTGCCATCACCGAGCGACAGGGAGGCACCGGGGAGCTGTTTTTT.

This sequence joins TRBV5-6 and TRBJ1-1; no firm D call. The V gene lost 3 bases and the J gene lost 4 bases, with 19 bases spanning the gap. Germline V lookup: CDR1 SGHDT, CDR2 YYEEEE. This CDR3 has 16 residues. The CDR3 region has the DNA TGTGCCAGCAGCTCGGTGGGGTTCATCGGGAGCACTGAAGCTTTCTTT. Translating gives CASSSVGFIGSTEAFF.

The chain employs TRBV7-8 and TRBJ2-3, with D perhaps TRBD1 (6 bases). The CDR3 spans 16 residues. Germline V CDR1 and CDR2: SGHVS, FQNEAQ. Trimming cost V 5 bases and J 2 bases, with 17 bases left between them. The CDR3 nucleotides read TGTGCCAGCAGCCGATCTAACAGGGCCACCACAGATACGCAGTATTTT. It yields the protein CASSRSNRATTDTQYF.

Only a few counts were recorded for this clonotype. The V call is TRBV29-1, the J call TRBJ2-2, with D unresolved. Deletions cut 7 bases from V and 0 bases from J, with 6 bases between. The CDR3 runs to 12 residues. CDR1 SQVTM and CDR2 ANQGSEA come from the germline V gene. This CDR3 reads CSALSNTGELFF. CDR3 DNA sequence: TGCAGCGCCCTGTCGAACACCGGGGAGCTGTTTTTT.

This clonotype was seen a handful of times. The chain links TRBV5-1 to TRBJ1-4; D not resolved. This CDR3 has 15 residues. Trimming left V 4 bases short and J 4 bases short, with 14 bases between. The germline V gene encodes CDR1 SGHRS and CDR2 YFSETQ. This CDR3 reads CASSGGRGLNEKLFF. CDR3 nucleotides: TGCGCCAGCAGCGGCGGGCGAGGACTTAATGAAAAACTGTTTTTT.

This clonotype was seen a handful of times. This sequence joins TRBV27 and TRBJ2-2; 10 bases are a match to TRBD1. The length of the CDR3 is 15 residues. V lost 8 bases, J lost 7 bases, and 10 bases stayed unmatched. The germline V gene encodes CDR1 MNHEY and CDR2 SMNVEV (reference sequence). CDR3 coding DNA: TGTGCCAGCCACCGCGGGACAGGGGTTATCGGGGAGCTGTTTTTT. Translating it yields CASHRGTGVIGELFF.

This clonotype appeared many times. The chain uses TRBV20-1 and TRBJ2-3, with D possibly being TRBD1 or TRBD2 (5 bases each). This CDR3 region has 12 residues. The germline gives CDR1 DFQATT, CDR2 SNEGSKA (reference sequence). Trimming shortened V by 5 bases and J by 9 bases, and 15 bases separated the two germline ends. The DNA for the CDR3 is TGCAGTGCTGGACCCTCCTGGGGGACGCAGTATTTT. Protein sequence: CSAGPSWGTQYF.

The chain combines TRBV7-9 with TRBJ2-1; 7 bases agree with TRBD2. With V trimmed by 10 bases and J by 6 bases, 12 bases remained unmatched. CDR3 length: 14 residues. Germline V gene lookup returns CDR1 SEHNR and CDR2 FQNEAQ (reference sequence). Written as DNA, the CDR3 is TGTGCCATCCATACCCTTAGCGGGTCCAATGAGCAGTTCTTC. Translated, it gives CAIHTLSGSNEQFF.

Only a few counts were recorded for this clonotype. The V gene is TRBV2, the J gene TRBJ2-5; 7 bases are a match to TRBD1. The CDR3 extends over 15 amino acids. CDR1 and CDR2 from the germline V gene are SNHLY and FYNNEI. V dropped 6 bases and J dropped 4; count of bases not matched to a gene: 11. The CDR3 spells CASRKSQTGSETQYF. The DNA of the CDR3 is TGTGCCAGCAGGAAGTCCCAGACAGGGTCAGAGACCCAGTACTTC.

The chain is built from TRBV5-1 and TRBJ2-1, with 8 bases that match TRBD2. Looked up from germline, CDR1 is SGHRS and CDR2 is YFSETQ. V dropped 1 base and J dropped 5; count of bases not matched to a gene: 2. The CDR3 extends over 14 amino acids. The CDR3 region is CASSLTGGDNEQFF. The CDR3 DNA reads as TGCGCCAGCAGCTTGACCGGGGGGGACAATGAGCAGTTCTTC.

The V gene is TRBV19, the J gene TRBJ2-7; TRBD2 aligns across 8 bases. The germline V gene encodes CDR1 LNHDA and CDR2 SQIVND (reference sequence). CDR3 length: 14 amino acids. V shed 4 bases and J 3 bases; nucleotides not matched to a gene: 5. The chain's CDR3 is CASSTVAGSYEQYF. CDR3 in DNA: TGTGCCAGTAGTACGGTAGCGGGAAGCTACGAGCAGTACTTC.

This chain links TRBV9 with TRBJ2-3; the D gene is possibly TRBD2 (6 bases). V lost 7 bases, J lost 5 bases, and 8 bases lay in between. The CDR3 sequence is 11 residues long. The germline V gene encodes CDR1 SGDLS and CDR2 YYNGEE. The CDR3 DNA is TGTGCCAGCGGAGGGATAGATACGCAGTATTTT. This translates into CASGGIDTQYF.

This clonotype was seen a few times. This CDR3 is CASSMGQLNTEAFF. The CDR3 DNA is TGTGCCAGCAGCATGGGACAGTTGAACACTGAAGCTTTCTTT. V is TRBV7-9 and J is TRBJ1-1; 7 nucleotides agree with TRBD1. The CDR3 loop spans 14 amino acids. Trimming took 5 bases from V and 0 from J; bases not matched to a gene: 3. CDR1 is SEHNR and CDR2 is FQNEAQ in the germline V gene (reference sequence).

The chain links TRBV5-5 to TRBJ2-7; D gene unclear. The germline gives CDR1 SGHKS, CDR2 YYEKEE (reference sequence). The CDR3 runs to 15 residues. Deletions cut 1 base from V and 7 bases from J, with 18 bases between. Written as DNA, the CDR3 is TGTGCCAGCAGCTTGAGTACAAGTGGCATCTCAGAGCAGTACTTC. It specifies CASSLSTSGISEQYF.

The V gene is TRBV7-2, the J gene TRBJ2-7; TRBD1 agrees at 11 bases. This CDR3 has 12 amino acids. Trimming at V came to 6 bases and at J to 6 bases, leaving 1 base not matched to a gene. The V gene's germline CDR1 is SGHTA and CDR2 FQGNSA. The CDR3 loop is CASRGQGGEQYF. The CDR3 bases are TGTGCCAGCAGGGGACAGGGGGGCGAGCAGTACTTC.

V gene TRBV12-3 or TRBV12-4 combines with J gene TRBJ2-1; D is unresolved. The CDR3 has 11 amino acids. V dropped 4 bases and J dropped 8 bases, with 6 bases sitting between them. The CDR3 coding sequence is TGTGCCAGCAGTTCCCTGGATGAGCAGTTCTTC. As protein: CASSSLDEQFF.

A few counts support this clonotype. This chain links TRBV24-1 with TRBJ2-1; no firm D call. The CDR3 sequence is 13 residues long. Germline V lookup: CDR1 KGHDR, CDR2 SFDVKD. V lost 6 bases and J lost 5, with 10 bases in between. CDR3 sequence (DNA): TGTGCCACCAGTCAAGAACAGCACAATGAGCAGTTCTTC. It yields the protein CATSQEQHNEQFF.

The chain employs TRBV6-4 and TRBJ2-7; 11 nucleotides agree with TRBD2. After removal of 3 bases from V and 5 bases from J, the junction contained 12 bases not matched to a gene. Germline loops: CDR1 MRHNA, CDR2 SNTAGT. This CDR3 comprises 17 residues. The CDR3 DNA reads as TGTGCCAGCAGTGAGACACCTCTAGCGGGGGGCCGGAACGAGCAGTACTTC. As protein: CASSETPLAGGRNEQYF.

The V call is TRBV2, the J call TRBJ2-1, with 10 bases lining up with TRBD2. Germline V lookup: CDR1 SNHLY, CDR2 FYNNEI. The CDR3 spans 14 residues. V was clipped by 4 bases and J by 8 bases; unmatched bases: 5. CDR3 bases: TGTGCCAGCAGTGGTCGTGGACTAGCGGATGAGCAGTTCTTC. Its translation: CASSGRGLADEQFF.